A single sample gave rise to the 18 T cell receptor beta chains below, sequenced in a study of shared clonotypes between healthy human individuals. Data came from immunoSEQ multiplex PCR; TCRdb stores just in-frame clones and leaves some out. The sample yields around 990,000 clones, 77% seen once. The specimen was memory CD4+ T cells from PBMCs. Subset specified: CD45RA-negative fraction. These receptors all come from a man aged 18 to 29 in good health. Some clones in this sample may be carry-over from other donors' samples.

This clone was seen a few times. The chain employs TRBV5-4 and TRBJ2-1, with 15 bases identical to TRBD2. V trimming: 4 bases; J trimming: 9 bases; junction bases outside the gene matches: 5. The CDR3 sequence is 15 residues long. Germline V gives CDR1 SGHNT, CDR2 YYREEE (reference sequence). CDR3 region: CASSRGLAGGTEQFF. The DNA of the CDR3 is TGTGCCAGCAGCAGGGGACTAGCGGGAGGTACTGAGCAGTTCTTC. The variable domain in full, with the rest retrieved from reference TRBV5-4 and TRBJ2-1, is ETGVTQSPTHLIKTRGQQVTLRCSSQSGHNTVSWYQQALGQGPQFIFQYYREEENGRGNFPPRFSGLQFPNYSSELNVNALELDDSALYLCASSRGLAGGTEQFFGPGTRLTVL.

The sample holds many counts of this clone. V and J are TRBV6-5 and TRBJ2-7; D perhaps matches TRBD1 (5 bases). The CDR3 spans 15 residues. Trimming took 0 bases from V and 0 from J, leaving 9 bases between them. Germline loops: CDR1 MNHEY, CDR2 SVGAGI. This CDR3 reads CASSYSQGYSYEQYF. DNA for the CDR3: TGTGCCAGCAGTTACTCCCAGGGTTACTCCTACGAGCAGTACTTC.

Comments on this clone: The sample contains more than one DNA sequence encoding this CDR3. The gene calls are TRBV18 and TRBJ2-7; TRBD2 is a possible D gene (5 bases). The CDR3 runs 12 residues. V was cut by 3 bases and J by 5 bases, with 8 bases left in between. CDR1 is KGHSH and CDR2 is LQKENI in the germline V gene. CDR3 nucleotides: TGTGCCAGCTCACCCTCCGGGGACGAGCAGTACTTC. Protein sequence: CASSPSGDEQYF.

The V and J genes are TRBV6-4 and TRBJ1-1; possible D gene TRBD1, 5 bases. The CDR3 is 15 amino acids. Trimming stripped 9 bases from V and 1 base from J, with 18 bases between. Germline V lookup: CDR1 MRHNA, CDR2 SNTAGT. The CDR3 bases are TGTGCCAGGAGTCGCCGTGACAGCCCGAACACTGAAGCTTTCTTT. This sequence encodes CARSRRDSPNTEAFF.

The chain is built from TRBV28 and TRBJ2-7, with D possibly being TRBD1 or TRBD2 (6 bases each). The CDR3 is 14 amino acids. V was shortened by 3 bases and J by 4 bases, with 13 bases between the two germline ends. Germline-derived CDR1 and CDR2 are MDHEN and SYDVKM. In DNA form, the CDR3 reads TGTGCCAGCAGTTTTTTCCAGGGGACTTACGAGCAGTACTTC. Translating it yields CASSFFQGTYEQYF. The whole variable domain, filled in from reference TRBV28 and TRBJ2-7, reads DVKVTQSSRYLVKRTGEKVFLECVQDMDHENMFWYRQDPGLGLRLIYFSYDVKMKEKGDIPEGYSVSREKKERFSLILESASTNQTSMYLCASSFFQGTYEQYFGPGTRLTVT.

This clone came up a few times. V is TRBV9 and J is TRBJ1-3; possibly TRBD1 for D (5 bases). Per germline, CDR1 SGDLS and CDR2 YYNGEE. Trimming took 3 bases from V and 3 from J, leaving 10 bases between them. The CDR3 has 14 amino acids. The CDR3 nucleotides read TGTGCCAGCAGCGAGAGGGGTCGTGGAAACACCATATATTTT. It codes for CASSERGRGNTIYF.

Notes on this clone: Being one base from a much bigger clone, this may be a read error. This chain uses TRBV5-6 with TRBJ2-5; 7 nucleotides line up with TRBD1. The DNA end lines up better with TRBJ2-7; the J call may be wrong. Looked up from germline, CDR1 is SGHDT and CDR2 is YYEEEE. The CDR3 totals 12 residues. Here the CDR3 reads CASSGDSYEQYF. CDR3 sequence (DNA): TGTGCCAGCAGCGGGGACAGCTACGAGCAGTACTTC.

This clone turned up a few times. The gene calls are TRBV5-1 and TRBJ1-1, with D unclear. The CDR3 loop spans 15 amino acids. CDR1 and CDR2 (germline): SGHRS, YFSETQ. With 0 bases removed from V and 1 base from J, the gap between germline ends came to 10 bases. Written as DNA, the CDR3 is TGCGCCAGCAGCTTGGTCTTCTCGGGGAACACTGAAGCTTTCTTT. It yields the protein CASSLVFSGNTEAFF.

The chain employs TRBV6-1 and TRBJ2-1; 7 bases agree with TRBD2. The CDR3 loop spans 11 amino acids. The V gene's germline CDR1 is MNHNS and CDR2 SASEGT. Trimming took 4 bases from V and 15 from J; bases not matched to a gene: 6. The CDR3 protein is CASSGERGGFF. CDR3 in DNA: TGTGCCAGCAGTGGGGAGCGGGGAGGGTTCTTC.

The V gene is TRBV28, the J gene TRBJ2-7; the D gene is possibly TRBD1 (6 bases). V dropped 6 bases and J dropped 6 bases, with 9 bases sitting between them. Germline V gene lookup returns CDR1 MDHEN and CDR2 SYDVKM. This CDR3 comprises 11 residues. The CDR3 DNA is TGTGCCAGCAGGACAGGACCCGAGCAGTACTTC. Translating it yields CASRTGPEQYF.

V usage is TRBV19 and J usage is TRBJ1-2; D not resolved. Germline values: CDR1 LNHDA, CDR2 SQIVND (reference sequence). Trimming took 0 bases from V and 6 from J, leaving 17 bases between them. CDR3 size: 16 residues. CDR3 protein: CASSIDEISEVNGYTF. The CDR3 nucleotides are TGTGCCAGTAGTATAGATGAGATTTCGGAAGTTAATGGCTACACCTTC.

The chain has TRBV9 and TRBJ2-7; 8 positions match TRBD2. The trim removed 0 bases at V and 3 bases at J, leaving 11 bases unmatched. CDR3 length: 17 amino acids. Germline CDR1 is SGDLS and CDR2 is YYNGEE. Written as DNA, the CDR3 is TGTGCCAGCAGCGTAGGACTCCAGACTAGCGTCAACTACGAGCAGTACTTC. It codes for CASSVGLQTSVNYEQYF.

The chain employs TRBV9 and TRBJ2-5; 7 bases agree with TRBD2. Trimming removed 4 bases from V and 5 bases from J; junction bases left unmatched: 14. CDR1 SGDLS and CDR2 YYNGEE come from the germline V gene. The CDR3 is 16 amino acids. This chain's CDR3 is CASSPRGASGQETQYF. CDR3 DNA: TGTGCCAGCAGCCCAAGAGGGGCTAGCGGCCAGGAGACCCAGTACTTC.

The gene calls are TRBV7-3 and TRBJ2-1, with TRBD2 matching 9 bases. V shed 1 base and J 5 bases; nucleotides not matched to a gene: 12. The length of the CDR3 is 18 residues. The germline V gene has CDR1 SGHTA and CDR2 FQGTGA. CDR3: CASSLMSGGLAYNNEQFF. Written as DNA, the CDR3 is TGTGCCAGCAGCTTAATGTCCGGCGGACTAGCGTATAACAATGAGCAGTTCTTC.

This clone has just one count. The chain is built from TRBV2 and TRBJ1-1; 10 bases match TRBD1. There are 15 residues in the CDR3. CDR1 SNHLY and CDR2 FYNNEI come from the germline V gene. Trimming cost V 5 bases and J 6 bases; bases outside gene matches: 9. CDR3 sequence: CASSTDRGSGSEAFF. CDR3 coding DNA: TGTGCCAGCAGTACGGACAGGGGGAGTGGTTCTGAAGCTTTCTTT.

This chain joins TRBV9 and TRBJ2-7, with TRBD2 as a possible D gene (7 bases). V was cut by 0 bases and J by 2 bases, with 12 bases left in between. This CDR3 region has 15 residues. Germline values: CDR1 SGDLS, CDR2 YYNGEE. For the CDR3, the DNA is TGTGCCAGCAGCGTAGCGGGGGGCTCTGCCTACGAGCAGTACTTC. As protein: CASSVAGGSAYEQYF.

V gene TRBV2 combines with J gene TRBJ2-5; TRBD2 might be the D (6 bases). V was trimmed by 7 bases and J by 7 bases, leaving 10 bases between them. CDR1 and CDR2 (germline): SNHLY, FYNNEI. CDR3 length equals 11 residues. CDR3 in amino acids: CASTAGGTQYF. In DNA form, the CDR3 reads TGTGCCAGCACGGCCGGGGGGACCCAGTACTTC.

This rearrangement joins TRBV5-1 to TRBJ2-7; 10 nucleotides align to TRBD2. Germline CDR1 is SGHRS and CDR2 is YFSETQ. The CDR3 sequence is 15 residues long. V dropped 4 bases and J dropped 1; count of bases not matched to a gene: 5. CDR3 bases: TGCGCCAGCAGCCCCTCAGCGGGAGGGTCCTACGAGCAGTACTTC. It is translated as CASSPSAGGSYEQYF.